This TCR beta chain is from a study of tumor-infiltrating lymphocytes in oesophageal squamous cell carcinoma. Trimming took off 5 bases at V and 2 bases at J, with 13 bases between the two ends. This CDR3 contains 15 residues. This clonotype was observed once. TCRdb processed the PCR reads anew with MiXCR; each CDR3 protein has one entry. Seen here are about 13,000 distinct CDR3 sequences, 54% observed once, and the top ten hold around 35%. The chain combines TRBV12-3 or TRBV12-4 with TRBJ2-4; D unresolved. The receptor was derived from a male donor with esophageal squamous cell carcinoma. The sequenced material came from esophageal tumor tissue. This CDR3 is CASSPSRFSKNIQYF. CDR3 nucleotides: TGTGCCAGCAGTCCCTCACGCTTTTCCAAAAACATTCAGTACTTC.